The present T cell receptor beta chain was sequenced within a study of CD8+ T cells in alopecia areata. In the study overall: Patients in the study were on tofacitinib for 6 to 18 months, then off it for 6 months. Study results and limitations: Tofacitinib significantly lowered scalp clonality and expanded CD8+ clones among the top 100. Shared TCR sequences were less clear between patients than in mice, possibly partly from HLA diversity.

A note on this clone: As yet, its antigen is unknown.

Losses at the gene ends were 4 bases for V and 6 bases for J; bases not matched to a gene: 5. The CDR3 loop spans 13 amino acids. Germline CDR1 reads SGHRS; CDR2 reads YFSETQ. RNA extraction was followed by reverse transcription into cDNA, which acted as the sequencing template. Profiling relied on immunoSEQ multiplex PCR, and the TCRdb table lists in-frame clones only, not all of them. The table lists 200,000 to 250,000 clones, under 70% of them singletons, with around 3.9% in the top ten. Stated treatment: oral pan-JAK inhibitor, 5-10 mg twice daily. The sequence came from a human donor with alopecia areata. The V gene is TRBV5-1, the J gene TRBJ1-2; 8 bases match TRBD1. Material: CD4+ T cells sorted from blood, obtained at week 4, from a patient treated with tofacitinib. CDR3 DNA: TGCGCCAGCAGCGTGGACAGGGATCATGGCTACACCTTC. It specifies CASSVDRDHGYTF.